This T cell receptor beta chain was captured in a study of CD8 T cells in ankylosing spondylitis. V shed 6 bases, J shed 3 bases, and the junction held 4 bases outside the gene matches. Germline-derived CDR1 and CDR2 are DFQATT and SNEGSKA (reference sequence). This CDR3 contains 14 residues. One entry per CDR3 protein results from TCRdb running MiXCR on the 5' RACE reads. The sample has about 100,000 distinct CDR3 sequences; 7.5% to 9% are singletons. There are many counts of this clonotype. Its specificity is unknown. Study outcomes and limitations: The clones that were linked to disease were reported to be significantly enriched in matched synovial fluid samples from ankylosing spondylitis patients. A TCR beta motif of about 8 highly homologous variants seemed to mark ankylosing spondylitis blood. Within peripheral blood, clones linked to disease were CD8+ and relatively rare.

The origin of this receptor is a male donor with ankylosing spondylitis or in good health (not recorded which). The chain is built from TRBV20-1 and TRBJ1-4; 10 nucleotides agree with TRBD1. The sequencing input was blood, either unsorted or a sorted T cell fraction (not recorded which). DNA for the CDR3: TGCAGTGCGTGGGACAGGGGAGCTAATGAAAAACTGTTTTTT. The encoded protein is CSAWDRGANEKLFF.